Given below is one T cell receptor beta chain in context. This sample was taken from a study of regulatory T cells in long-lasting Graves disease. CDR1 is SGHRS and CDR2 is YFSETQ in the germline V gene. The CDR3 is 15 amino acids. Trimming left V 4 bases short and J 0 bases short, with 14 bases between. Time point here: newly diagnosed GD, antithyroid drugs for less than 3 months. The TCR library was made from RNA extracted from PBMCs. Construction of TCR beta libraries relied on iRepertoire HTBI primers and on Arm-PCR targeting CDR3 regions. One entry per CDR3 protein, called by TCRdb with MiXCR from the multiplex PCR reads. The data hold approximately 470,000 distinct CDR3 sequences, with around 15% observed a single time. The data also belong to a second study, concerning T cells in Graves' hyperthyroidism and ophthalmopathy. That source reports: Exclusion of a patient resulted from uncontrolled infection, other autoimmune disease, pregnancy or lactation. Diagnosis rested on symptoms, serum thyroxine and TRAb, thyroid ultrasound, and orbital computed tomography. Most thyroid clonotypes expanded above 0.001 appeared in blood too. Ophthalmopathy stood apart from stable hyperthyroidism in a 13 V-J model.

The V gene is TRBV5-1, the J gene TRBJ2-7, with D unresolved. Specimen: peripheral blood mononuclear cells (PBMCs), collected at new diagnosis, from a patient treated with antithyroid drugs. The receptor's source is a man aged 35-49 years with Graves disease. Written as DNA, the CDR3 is TGCGCCAGCAGCCCACAATACGAGAGCTCCTACGAGCAGTACTTC. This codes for CASSPQYESSYEQYF. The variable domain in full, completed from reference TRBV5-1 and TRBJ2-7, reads KAGVTQTPRYLIKTRGQQVTLSCSPISGHRSVSWYQQTPGQGLQFLFEYFSETQRNKGNFPGRFSGRQFSNSRSEMNVSTLELGDSALYLCASSPQYESSYEQYFGPGTRLTVT.